The subject of this entry is one T cell receptor (beta chain). The antigen is unknown. The data derive from a study of T cell responses to AZD1222 COVID-19 vaccine. Germline-derived CDR1 and CDR2 are ENHRY and SYGVKD. The CDR3 runs to 18 residues. V gave up 1 base and J gave up 0 bases; unmatched junction bases: 5. Measured with immunoSEQ multiplex PCR; TCRdb has only the in-frame clones, and not every one. Of roughly 100,000 clones listed, about nine tenths are singletons. Study observations and caveats: Spike-spanning, vaccine-associated CD4 TCRs were dominant at 160-218 and 743-854. Seropositive status at baseline applied to only a handful of AZD1222 recipients. Females made up more of the donors, who were largely white British, and clonal diversity may have come out too low. Scientists sampled the repertoires only once the peak T cell response had passed.

This TCR was sampled from an adult who received the MenACWY meningococcal vaccine as a control. This chain uses TRBV10-3 with TRBJ2-3; 12 bases align to TRBD2. Here the sequenced sample was peripheral blood, taken 28 days after the second dose of the MenACWY control vaccine. The CDR3 region is CAISEFETSGGSTDTQYF. CDR3 in DNA: TGTGCCATCAGTGAGTTCGAGACTAGCGGGGGCAGCACAGATACGCAGTATTTT.